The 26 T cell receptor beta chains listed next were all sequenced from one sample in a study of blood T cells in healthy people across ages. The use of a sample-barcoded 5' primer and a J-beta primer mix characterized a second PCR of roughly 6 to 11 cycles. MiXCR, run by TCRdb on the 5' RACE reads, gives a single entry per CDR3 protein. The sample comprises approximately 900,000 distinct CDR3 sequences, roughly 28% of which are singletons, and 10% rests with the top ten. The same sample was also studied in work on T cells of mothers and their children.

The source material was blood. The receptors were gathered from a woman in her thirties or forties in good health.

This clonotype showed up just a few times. CDR3 DNA sequence: TGTGCCAGCTCGCCGTTGACAGGGAAGGGACTAGCCAAAAACATTCAGTACTTC. Amino acid sequence: CASSPLTGKGLAKNIQYF. The rearrangement uses TRBV18 and TRBJ2-4; maybe TRBD1 (7 bases). The CDR3 runs to 18 residues. Germline values: CDR1 KGHSH, CDR2 LQKENI. V shed 6 bases and J shed 0 bases, with 21 bases lying between them.

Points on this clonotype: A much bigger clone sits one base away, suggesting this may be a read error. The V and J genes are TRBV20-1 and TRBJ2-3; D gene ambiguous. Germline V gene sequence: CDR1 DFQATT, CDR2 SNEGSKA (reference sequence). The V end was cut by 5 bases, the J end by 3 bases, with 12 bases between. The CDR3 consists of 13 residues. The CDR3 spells CSAEQRITDTQYF. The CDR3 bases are TGCAGTGCTGAGCAGAGAATTACAGATACGCAGTATTTT.

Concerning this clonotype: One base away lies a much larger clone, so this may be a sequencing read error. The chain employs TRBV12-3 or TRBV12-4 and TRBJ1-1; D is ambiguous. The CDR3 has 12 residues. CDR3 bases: TGTGTCAGCAGTTTAATATCAACCTCAGCTTTCTTT. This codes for CVSSLISTSAFF.

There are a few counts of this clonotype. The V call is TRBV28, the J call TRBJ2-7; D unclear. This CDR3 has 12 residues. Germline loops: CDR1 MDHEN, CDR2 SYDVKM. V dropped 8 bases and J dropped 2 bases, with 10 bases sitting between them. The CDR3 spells CASQLTPYEQYF. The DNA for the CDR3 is TGTGCCAGCCAGCTTACGCCCTACGAGCAGTACTTC. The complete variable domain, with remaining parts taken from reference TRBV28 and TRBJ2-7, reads DVKVTQSSRYLVKRTGEKVFLECVQDMDHENMFWYRQDPGLGLRLIYFSYDVKMKEKGDIPEGYSVSREKKERFSLILESASTNQTSMYLCASQLTPYEQYFGPGTRLTVT.

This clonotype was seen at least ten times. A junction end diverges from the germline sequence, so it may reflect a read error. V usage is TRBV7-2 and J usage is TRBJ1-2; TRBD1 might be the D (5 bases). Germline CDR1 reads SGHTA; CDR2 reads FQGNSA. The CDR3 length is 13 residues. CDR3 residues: CASSLGRDYGYTF. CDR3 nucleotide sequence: TGTGCCAGCAGTTTAGGCAGGGACTATGGCTACACCTTC.

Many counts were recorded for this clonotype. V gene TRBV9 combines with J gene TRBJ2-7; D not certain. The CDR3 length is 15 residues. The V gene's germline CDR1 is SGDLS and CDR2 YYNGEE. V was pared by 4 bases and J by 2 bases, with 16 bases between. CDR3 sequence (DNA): TGTGCCAGCAGCCCCGCCCCCCAGGCGGCCTACGAGCAGTACTTC. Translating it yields CASSPAPQAAYEQYF.

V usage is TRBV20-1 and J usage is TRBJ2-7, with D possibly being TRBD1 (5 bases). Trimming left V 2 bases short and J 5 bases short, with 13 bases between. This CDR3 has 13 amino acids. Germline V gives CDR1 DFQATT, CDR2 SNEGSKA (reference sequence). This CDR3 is CSARKQVWDEQYF. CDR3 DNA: TGCAGTGCTAGAAAACAGGTTTGGGACGAGCAGTACTTC.

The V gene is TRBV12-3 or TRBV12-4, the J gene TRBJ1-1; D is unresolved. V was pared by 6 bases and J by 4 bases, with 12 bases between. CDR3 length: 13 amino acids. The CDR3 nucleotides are TGTGCCAGCAGGGGAGCCCGGGTCACTGAAGCTTTCTTT. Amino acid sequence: CASRGARVTEAFF.

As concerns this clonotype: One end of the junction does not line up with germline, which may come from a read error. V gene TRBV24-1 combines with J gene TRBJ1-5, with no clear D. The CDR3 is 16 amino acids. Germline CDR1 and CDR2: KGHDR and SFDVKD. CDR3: CATSDSRQTSNHPQHF. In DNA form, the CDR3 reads TGTGCCACCAGTGATAGTCGTCAGACTAGCAATCACCCCCAGCATTTT.

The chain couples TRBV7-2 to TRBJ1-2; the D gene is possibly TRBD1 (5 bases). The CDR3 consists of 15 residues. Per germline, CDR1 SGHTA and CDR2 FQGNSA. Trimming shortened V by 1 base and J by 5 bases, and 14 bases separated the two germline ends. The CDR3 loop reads CASSLGVGDLYGYTF. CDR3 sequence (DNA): TGTGCCAGCAGCTTAGGGGTAGGGGACCTTTATGGCTACACCTTC.

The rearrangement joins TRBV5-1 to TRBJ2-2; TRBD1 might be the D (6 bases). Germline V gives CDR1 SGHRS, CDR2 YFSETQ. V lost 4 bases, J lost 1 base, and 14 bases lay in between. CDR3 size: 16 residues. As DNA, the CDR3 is TGCGCCAGCAGCACCACAGGGATGGAGAACACCGGGGAGCTGTTTTTT. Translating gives CASSTTGMENTGELFF.

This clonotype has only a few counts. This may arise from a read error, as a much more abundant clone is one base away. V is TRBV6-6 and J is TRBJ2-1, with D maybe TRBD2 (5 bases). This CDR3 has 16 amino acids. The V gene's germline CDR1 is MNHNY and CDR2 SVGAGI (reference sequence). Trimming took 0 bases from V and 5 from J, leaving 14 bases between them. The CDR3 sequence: CASSYSRAGPNNEQFF. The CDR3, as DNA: TGTGCCAGCAGTTACTCGAGGGCAGGCCCCAACAATGAGCAGTTCTTC.

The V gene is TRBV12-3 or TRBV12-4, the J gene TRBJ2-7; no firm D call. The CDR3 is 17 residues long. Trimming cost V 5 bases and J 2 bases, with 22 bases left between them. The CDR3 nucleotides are TGTGCCAGCAGTCTGGGTTCGGGTGCGGAGTTTACCTACGAGCAGTACTTC. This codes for CASSLGSGAEFTYEQYF.

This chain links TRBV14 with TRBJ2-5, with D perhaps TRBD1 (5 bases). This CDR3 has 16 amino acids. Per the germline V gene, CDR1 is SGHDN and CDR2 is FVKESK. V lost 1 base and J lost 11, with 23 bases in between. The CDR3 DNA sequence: TGTGCCAGCAGCCAAGCGGGCAGGGAATTTTATTACGAACAGTACTTC. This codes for CASSQAGREFYYEQYF.

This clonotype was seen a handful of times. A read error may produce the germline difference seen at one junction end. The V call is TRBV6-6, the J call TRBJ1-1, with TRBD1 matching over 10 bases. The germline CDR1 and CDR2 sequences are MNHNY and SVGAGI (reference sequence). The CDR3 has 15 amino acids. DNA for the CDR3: TGTGCCAGTAGTTACCAATCGACAGGGGGCGAGAAGGCTTTCTTT. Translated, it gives CASSYQSTGGEKAFF.

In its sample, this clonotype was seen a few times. In DNA form, the CDR3 reads TGTGCCAGCAGCCCCCCGCGTAGGCCCGGGACAGATACGCAGTATTTT. This codes for CASSPPRRPGTDTQYF. The chain has TRBV7-9 and TRBJ2-3; unclear D gene. V lost 5 bases, J lost 3 bases, and 18 bases lay in between. Germline-derived CDR1 and CDR2 are SEHNR and FQNEAQ (reference sequence). The CDR3 spans 16 residues.

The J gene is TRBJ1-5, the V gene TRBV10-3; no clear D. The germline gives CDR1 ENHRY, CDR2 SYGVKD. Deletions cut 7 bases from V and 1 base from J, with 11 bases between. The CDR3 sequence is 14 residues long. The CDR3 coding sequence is TGTGCCATCACTTGGAGGGAGAGCAATCAGCCCCAGCATTTT. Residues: CAITWRESNQPQHF.

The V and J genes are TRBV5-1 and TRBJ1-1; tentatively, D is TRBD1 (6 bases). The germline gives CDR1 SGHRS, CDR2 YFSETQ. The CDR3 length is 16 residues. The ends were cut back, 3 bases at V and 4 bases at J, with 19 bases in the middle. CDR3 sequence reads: CASSSSSSGAFTEAFF. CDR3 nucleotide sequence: TGCGCCAGCAGCTCCTCTTCGTCAGGGGCTTTCACTGAAGCTTTCTTT.

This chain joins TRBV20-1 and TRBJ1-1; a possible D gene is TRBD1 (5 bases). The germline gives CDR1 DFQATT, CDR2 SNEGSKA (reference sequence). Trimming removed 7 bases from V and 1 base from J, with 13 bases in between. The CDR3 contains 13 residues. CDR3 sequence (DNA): TGCAGTGGGGTCGGGCAGGGGAACACTGAAGCTTTCTTT. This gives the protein CSGVGQGNTEAFF.

CDR3 DNA sequence: TGTGCCTGGAGTAAGGAGACGAGCAATCAGCCCCAGCATTTT. Its translation: CAWSKETSNQPQHF. The chain is built from TRBV30 and TRBJ1-5; D gene unclear. The CDR3 has 14 residues. V lost 2 bases, J lost 1 base, and 9 bases lay in between. Germline loops: CDR1 GTSNPN, CDR2 SVGIG (reference sequence).

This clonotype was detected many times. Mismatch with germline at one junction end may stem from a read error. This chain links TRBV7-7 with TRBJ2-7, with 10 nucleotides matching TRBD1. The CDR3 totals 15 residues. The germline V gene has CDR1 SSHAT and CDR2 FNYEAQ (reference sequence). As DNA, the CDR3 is TGTGCTAGCAGCCCTCGGACAGGGGGGGTCTACGAGCAGTACTTC. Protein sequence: CASSPRTGGVYEQYF.

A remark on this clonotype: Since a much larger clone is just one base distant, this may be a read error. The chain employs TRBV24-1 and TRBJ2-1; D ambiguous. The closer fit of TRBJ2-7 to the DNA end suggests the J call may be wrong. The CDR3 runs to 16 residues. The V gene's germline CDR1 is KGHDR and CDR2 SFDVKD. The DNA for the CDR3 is TGTGCCACCAGTGATTTGGGGAATGTTGCCTACAATGAGCAGTACTTC. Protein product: CATSDLGNVAYNEQYF.

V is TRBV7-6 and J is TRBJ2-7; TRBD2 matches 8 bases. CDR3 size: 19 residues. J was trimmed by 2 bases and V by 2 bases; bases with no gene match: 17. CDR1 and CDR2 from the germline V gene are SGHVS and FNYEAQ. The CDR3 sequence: CASSLKGPASGGVAYEQYF. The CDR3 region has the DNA TGTGCCAGCAGCTTAAAGGGGCCGGCGAGCGGGGGAGTGGCCTACGAGCAGTACTTC.

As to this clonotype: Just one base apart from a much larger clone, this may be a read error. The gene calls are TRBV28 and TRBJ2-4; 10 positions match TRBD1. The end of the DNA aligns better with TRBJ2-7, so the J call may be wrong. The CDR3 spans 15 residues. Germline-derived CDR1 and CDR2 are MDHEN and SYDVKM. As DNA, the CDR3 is TGTGCCAGCAGTGGCGAAGGGACAGGGGTCTACGAGCAGTACTTC. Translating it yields CASSGEGTGVYEQYF.

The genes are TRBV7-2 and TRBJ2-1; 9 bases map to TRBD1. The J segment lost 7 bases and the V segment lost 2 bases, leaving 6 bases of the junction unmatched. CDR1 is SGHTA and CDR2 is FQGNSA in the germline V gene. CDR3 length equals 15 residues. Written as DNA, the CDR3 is TGTGCCAGCAGCTTAATGTTGACAGGGGGTAATGAGCAGTTCTTC. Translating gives CASSLMLTGGNEQFF.

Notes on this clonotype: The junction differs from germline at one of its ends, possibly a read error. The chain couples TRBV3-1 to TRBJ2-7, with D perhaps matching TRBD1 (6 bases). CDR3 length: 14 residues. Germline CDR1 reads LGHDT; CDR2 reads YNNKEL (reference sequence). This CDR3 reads CASRKGQTSYEQYF. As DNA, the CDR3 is TGTGCTAGCAGGAAAGGACAGACCTCCTACGAGCAGTACTTC.